This T cell receptor (beta chain) originates from a study of EBV T-cell therapy then PD-1 blockade in nasopharyngeal carcinoma. Trimming stripped 3 bases from V and 1 base from J, with 12 bases between. The CDR3 has 15 residues. Per germline, CDR1 MNHEY and CDR2 SMNVEV (reference sequence). Treatment meaning: AdE1-LMPpoly-expanded autologous EBV-specific T-cell therapy followed by anti-PD-1 nivolumab. Remarks on this clone: The antigen remains undetermined.

The data were produced by immunoSEQ multiplex PCR, yet TCRdb's version contains in-frame clones alone and is incomplete. This sample has fewer than 20,000 clones, with 84% found just once. This specimen consisted of CD8+ T cells from blood, obtained between days 30 and 35 from a patient whose treatment included autologous EBV-specific T cells and nivolumab. The chain employs TRBV27 and TRBJ1-1; the D gene is possibly TRBD1 (5 bases). This sequence was found in a man in his forties or fifties with nasopharyngeal carcinoma. DNA for the CDR3: TGTGCCAGCAGTTTCTGGGGCAGAACGAACACTGAAGCTTTCTTT. Translation: CASSFWGRTNTEAFF.